This T cell receptor (beta chain) was recovered during a study of a mutant IDH1 vaccine in newly diagnosed glioma. Study information: Patients got their first vaccination 4-6 weeks after radiotherapy alone, or with temozolomide cycles. Most patients had received both radiotherapy and temozolomide, the prior options being radiotherapy, temozolomide, or both.

V lost 4 bases to trimming and J lost 8 bases, with 15 bases between them. CDR1 and CDR2 from the germline V gene are LGHNA and YNFKEQ. The CDR3 spans 14 residues. Time point of the sample: week 35, safety follow-up. A 20-mer mutant IDH1 peptide at 300 ug was injected subcutaneously with topical imiquimod. In the case of this clone: Its antigen is not identified.

The study, taken as a whole, reports: Patients showed vaccine-induced immune responses at a rate of more than 80%.

Sequencing used immunoSEQ multiplex PCR; TCRdb keeps in-frame clones, though not all of them. The table includes tens of thousands of clones, roughly 75% detected once. The sequence was obtained from a man in his forties or fifties with glioma. Some clones in this sample may be carry-over from other donors' samples. Here the sequenced sample was PBMCs, taken from a glioma patient whose treatment included an IDH1 peptide vaccine. The chain links TRBV4-2 to TRBJ1-3; D gene uncertain. The CDR3 DNA is TGTGCCAGCAGCCGAGGAAGGGTATCGGACACCATATATTTT. Protein product: CASSRGRVSDTIYF.